This paragraph reports one T cell receptor (beta chain). The antigen remains undetermined. The final CDR3 position lacks the conserved phenylalanine or tryptophan, pointing to a likely read error. TCRdb redid the calling of the reads with MiXCR, one entry per CDR3 protein. The sample lists hundreds of thousands of distinct CDR3 sequences, about two fifths occurring once. The germline V gene encodes CDR1 SGHTA and CDR2 FQGNSA. The V end was cut by 5 bases, the J end by 0 bases, with 27 bases between. This CDR3 region has 20 residues. This sample was included in a study of T cell repertoires in cytomegalovirus infection. About the study: In public TCR beta signatures, there were indications of both CMV infection and matching HLA type. Findings of the study overall: CMV carriers having the relevant HLA were flagged by cumulative public TCR beta family frequency. The ex vivo response was dominated by HLA-C-restricted CMV-specific TCR beta clonotypes.

Sequences were derived from cultured PBMCs, sampled from culture after CMV antigen stimulation. This clonotype was obtained from a human donor in good health (CMV status not recorded). Some clones in this sample may be carry-over from other donors' samples. The chain is built from TRBV7-2 and TRBJ2-3, with D possibly TRBD1 on 7 matching bases. The CDR3 DNA reads TGTGCCAGCAGCCCCAGGGCGGGCACCGGAGGGGGCCCTAGCACAGATACGCAGTATTCT. It translates to CASSPRAGTGGGPSTDTQYS.